These 26 T cell receptor beta chains share one sample of origin, sequenced in a study of blood T cells in healthy people across ages. Then a second PCR, running about 6 to 11 cycles, was carried out with a sample-barcoded 5' primer and a J-beta primer mix. Each CDR3 protein gets one entry after TCRdb re-called the 5' RACE reads with MiXCR. This sample has 650,000 to 950,000 distinct CDR3 sequences, with approximately 48% found just once. Sequencing input: blood. Every receptor here comes from a man aged 55-75 years in good health.

This clonotype showed up just a few times. The CDR3 is CASSQEVAGTTLSNQPQHF. The DNA for the CDR3 is TGCGCCAGCAGCCAAGAGGTGGCGGGGACAACGCTTAGCAATCAGCCCCAGCATTTT. The V call is TRBV4-3, the J call TRBJ1-5; the D gene is possibly TRBD1 (6 bases). CDR1 LGHNA and CDR2 YSLEER come from the germline V gene. V lost 0 bases and J 0 bases, leaving 18 bases between the germline ends. The CDR3 is made up of 19 amino acids.

This clonotype was seen only a few times. This sequence joins TRBV27 and TRBJ2-4; 8 nucleotides agree with TRBD1. Germline CDR1 and CDR2: MNHEY and SMNVEV (reference sequence). J lost 5 bases, V lost 5 bases, and 2 bases had no gene match. CDR3 size: 13 residues. CDR3 DNA sequence: TGTGCCAGCAGTCTACAGGGGGAAAACATTCAGTACTTC. As protein: CASSLQGENIQYF.

As to this clonotype: A read error may be the cause here, since a much bigger clone is one base away. The chain recombines TRBV29-1 with TRBJ2-5; 12 nucleotides agree with TRBD2. The CDR3 consists of 16 residues. Germline V lookup: CDR1 SQVTM, CDR2 ANQGSEA. After removal of 7 bases from V and 0 bases from J, the junction contained 9 bases not matched to a gene. The CDR3 here is CSGQGTSGLYQETQYF. The CDR3 DNA sequence: TGCAGCGGGCAAGGGACTAGCGGGCTTTACCAAGAGACCCAGTACTTC.

There are a few counts of this clonotype. J is TRBJ2-1 and V is TRBV4-1, with TRBD1 matching 7 bases. This CDR3 is built from 16 residues. J lost 7 bases, V lost 0 bases, and 9 bases had no gene match. The germline CDR1 and CDR2 sequences are MGHRA and YSYEKL. The chain's CDR3 is CASSQDPDRVGNEQFF. DNA for the CDR3: TGCGCCAGCAGCCAAGACCCCGACAGGGTCGGGAATGAGCAGTTCTTC.

This clonotype occurred once. The V call is TRBV7-9, the J call TRBJ2-1, with 10 bases fitting TRBD2. The CDR3 spans 20 residues. The ends lost 1 base at V and 0 bases at J; junction bases unmatched: 12. Germline V gives CDR1 SEHNR, CDR2 FQNEAQ (reference sequence). In nucleotides, the CDR3 is TGTGCCAGCAGCTTAGGTGTCTTAGCGGGGGGCCACGGCTCCTACAATGAGCAGTTCTTC. Residues: CASSLGVLAGGHGSYNEQFF.

This clonotype was counted a few times. The chain links TRBV27 to TRBJ2-1; no firm D call. The germline gives CDR1 MNHEY, CDR2 SMNVEV (reference sequence). This CDR3 is built from 16 residues. V dropped 5 bases and J dropped 2 bases, with 16 bases sitting between them. The CDR3, as DNA: TGTGCCAGCAGTCTCTTAAGGAGCCCCCCCTACAATGAGCAGTTCTTC. Protein: CASSLLRSPPYNEQFF.

The chain has TRBV7-9 and TRBJ2-2; D call uncertain. Trimming removed 8 bases from V and 4 bases from J, with 11 bases in between. The length of the CDR3 is 13 residues. Germline V gives CDR1 SEHNR, CDR2 FQNEAQ (reference sequence). The CDR3 region is CASGSPGTGELFF. The CDR3 bases are TGTGCCAGCGGGTCACCGGGCACCGGGGAGCTGTTTTTT.

J is TRBJ2-5 and V is TRBV29-1, with D unclear. Gene TRBJ2-7 matches the end of the DNA better, so the J call may be wrong. The germline CDR1 and CDR2 sequences are SQVTM and ANQGSEA. The CDR3 spans 12 residues. The CDR3 region has the DNA TGCAGCGTTGGCGCGGACCGACACGAGCAGTACTTC. Its translation: CSVGADRHEQYF.

The table lists this clonotype with a few counts. This sequence joins TRBV6-2 or TRBV6-3 and TRBJ2-7, with 11 positions matching TRBD2. This CDR3 has 15 amino acids. V lost 10 bases and J lost 0; bases outside the gene matches: 8. CDR1 is MNHEY and CDR2 is SVGEGT in the germline V gene. CDR3 sequence (DNA): TGTGCCATCAAGTCTAGCGGGGGGAGCTCCTACGAGCAGTACTTC. Translation gives CAIKSSGGSSYEQYF.

The chain links TRBV20-1 to TRBJ2-7; 8 bases agree with TRBD2. V was pared by 2 bases and J by 2 bases, with 11 bases of the junction left unmatched. This CDR3 spans 16 amino acids. Germline V gene data show CDR1 as DFQATT and CDR2 as SNEGSKA (reference sequence). The CDR3 is CSARKTLGLAPYEQYF. DNA for the CDR3: TGCAGTGCTAGAAAAACCCTTGGACTAGCTCCCTACGAGCAGTACTTC.

This clonotype occurred a few times. The rearrangement joins TRBV7-8 to TRBJ2-7, with D possibly matching TRBD2 (6 bases). The CDR3 runs 17 residues. Germline loops: CDR1 SGHVS, CDR2 FQNEAQ. Trimming cost V 0 bases and J 0 bases, with 15 bases left between them. CDR3 region: CASSLAGSGYGSYEQYF. The CDR3 bases are TGTGCCAGCAGCTTAGCTGGTAGCGGCTACGGCTCCTACGAGCAGTACTTC. The whole variable domain, filled in from reference TRBV7-8 and TRBJ2-7, reads GAGVSQSPRYKVAKRGQDVALRCDPISGHVSLFWYQQALGQGPEFLTYFQNEAQLDKSGLPSDRFFAERPEGSVSTLKIQRTQQEDSAVYLCASSLAGSGYGSYEQYFGPGTRLTVT.

The chain links TRBV18 to TRBJ2-7, with 9 bases that match TRBD1. This CDR3 contains 15 residues. Per germline, CDR1 KGHSH and CDR2 LQKENI. Trimming cost V 5 bases and J 0 bases; bases outside gene matches: 5. This chain's CDR3 is CASSTDRGSSYEQYF. As DNA, the CDR3 is TGTGCCAGCTCAACGGACAGGGGAAGCTCCTACGAGCAGTACTTC.

CDR3 sequence reads: CASSFGDSGRETQYF. CDR3 in DNA: TGTGCCAGCAGCTTCGGCGACTCGGGGAGGGAGACCCAGTACTTC. The chain combines TRBV7-2 with TRBJ2-5, with D possibly matching TRBD2 (6 bases). The germline CDR1 and CDR2 sequences are SGHTA and FQGNSA. The V end was cut by 3 bases, the J end by 5 bases, with 16 bases between. CDR3 length equals 15 residues.

V and J are TRBV29-1 and TRBJ1-1, with a possible D match to TRBD1 (5 bases). Looked up from germline, CDR1 is SQVTM and CDR2 is ANQGSEA. The V and J ends lost 4 bases and 0 bases respectively, with 9 bases between them. CDR3 length: 13 amino acids. The CDR3 DNA reads as TGCAGCGTTGCCACAGGTATGAACACTGAAGCTTTCTTT. Translated: CSVATGMNTEAFF.

The chain recombines TRBV4-3 with TRBJ2-7, with D unclear. The ends were cut back, 1 base at V and 0 bases at J, with 10 bases in the middle. The germline gives CDR1 LGHNA, CDR2 YSLEER. This CDR3 has 15 residues. The CDR3 loop reads CASSQGRGFSYEQYF. The CDR3 DNA follows: TGCGCCAGCAGCCAAGGGAGAGGTTTCTCCTACGAGCAGTACTTC.

This clonotype was counted only a few times. The V call is TRBV3-1, the J call TRBJ2-5, with 8 bases aligning to TRBD2. The germline V gene has CDR1 LGHDT and CDR2 YNNKEL (reference sequence). V dropped 4 bases and J dropped 3; count of bases not matched to a gene: 13. The CDR3 is 17 residues long. The CDR3 spells CASSLISGGGPKETQYF. The CDR3 DNA reads TGTGCCAGCAGCCTAATATCGGGGGGGGGCCCAAAAGAGACCCAGTACTTC.

The rearrangement uses TRBV2 and TRBJ2-3; D is ambiguous. Germline V gene data show CDR1 as SNHLY and CDR2 as FYNNEI. Trimming took off 2 bases at V and 5 bases at J, with 5 bases between the two ends. The CDR3 spans 12 residues. The CDR3 nucleotides read TGTGCCAGCAGTGAAAATCGAGATACGCAGTATTTT. Its translation is CASSENRDTQYF.

This rearrangement joins TRBV6-2 or TRBV6-3 to TRBJ2-7; possibly TRBD1 for D (5 bases). This CDR3 contains 13 residues. Deletions cut 2 bases from V and 3 bases from J, with 8 bases between. CDR1 is MNHEY, CDR2 SVGEGT, per germline. The CDR3 coding sequence is TGTGCCAGCAGTTACGCAGGGTTCTACGAGCAGTACTTC. The encoded protein is CASSYAGFYEQYF.

This clonotype was recorded a few times. The rearrangement joins TRBV7-9 to TRBJ2-7; tentatively, D is TRBD1 or TRBD2 (5 bases each). V was clipped by 5 bases and J by 1 base, with 15 bases between them. Germline V CDR1 and CDR2: SEHNR, FQNEAQ (reference sequence). This CDR3 region has 15 residues. The CDR3, as DNA: TGTGCCAGCAGCGGAACGGGACCGGGATCCTACGAGCAGTACTTC. Residues: CASSGTGPGSYEQYF.

Comments on this clonotype: A read error may produce the germline difference seen at one junction end. This chain joins TRBV12-3 or TRBV12-4 and TRBJ2-1; a weak D match, TRBD2 (6 bases). The CDR3 is made up of 15 amino acids. CDR3 loop: CASNLGGGPYKEQFF. CDR3 in DNA: TGTGCCAGCAACCTCGGGGGTGGCCCCTACAAGGAGCAGTTCTTC.

The V call is TRBV5-1, the J call TRBJ1-4; no clear D gene. With 4 bases removed from V and 7 bases from J, the gap between germline ends came to 14 bases. Germline CDR1 reads SGHRS; CDR2 reads YFSETQ. The CDR3 is 14 amino acids. The CDR3 protein is CASSDRGGGEKLFF. The CDR3 DNA reads as TGCGCCAGCAGCGATCGGGGAGGCGGTGAAAAACTGTTTTTT.

The J gene is TRBJ2-6, the V gene TRBV10-3; 9 nucleotides line up with TRBD1. V shed 1 base and J 1 base; nucleotides not matched to a gene: 8. Germline CDR1 ENHRY, CDR2 SYGVKD. The CDR3 consists of 19 residues. In DNA, the CDR3 is TGTGCCATCAGTGAGTTTAGGGACAGGGACTTGTCTGGGGCCAACGTCCTGACTTTC. It specifies CAISEFRDRDLSGANVLTF.

This chain connects TRBV3-1 to TRBJ2-3; 10 nucleotides match TRBD2. The germline V gene has CDR1 LGHDT and CDR2 YNNKEL (reference sequence). V lost 11 bases, J lost 2 bases, and 13 bases stayed unmatched. This CDR3 spans 16 amino acids. The CDR3 here is CAAGRLAGEDTDTQYF. CDR3 DNA sequence: TGTGCCGCCGGCCGGCTAGCGGGGGAGGACACAGATACGCAGTATTTT.

This clonotype was detected a few times. The chain recombines TRBV5-6 with TRBJ2-5; no definite D call. TRBJ2-7 explains the end of the DNA better; the J call may be wrong. Germline V gene lookup returns CDR1 SGHDT and CDR2 YYEEEE. The CDR3 is made up of 12 amino acids. The CDR3 loop reads CASSLMTDEQYF. The CDR3 nucleotides read TGTGCCAGCAGCTTGATGACGGACGAGCAGTACTTC.

The rearrangement links TRBV6-2 or TRBV6-3 to TRBJ2-1; 8 bases fit TRBD1. Near its end, the DNA agrees better with TRBJ2-7, so the J call may be wrong. Germline V gene data show CDR1 as MNHEY and CDR2 as SVGEGT. This CDR3 contains 15 residues. The CDR3 is CASSQDRATYNEQYF. The CDR3 DNA reads as TGTGCCAGCAGCCAGGACAGGGCTACCTACAATGAGCAGTACTTC.

J is TRBJ1-1 and V is TRBV25-1; maybe TRBD1 (5 bases). Germline V lookup: CDR1 MGHDK, CDR2 SYGVNS. The CDR3 loop spans 14 amino acids. V dropped 6 bases and J dropped 0 bases, with 11 bases sitting between them. The CDR3 DNA is TGTGCCAGCAGCCCACGACAGTTGAACACTGAAGCTTTCTTT. Protein product: CASSPRQLNTEAFF. Variable domain in full (rest from reference TRBV25-1 and TRBJ1-1): EADIYQTPRYLVIGTGKKITLECSQTMGHDKMYWYQQDPGMELHLIHYSYGVNSTEKGDLSSESTVSRIRTEHFPLTLESARPSHTSQYLCASSPRQLNTEAFFGQGTRLTVV.